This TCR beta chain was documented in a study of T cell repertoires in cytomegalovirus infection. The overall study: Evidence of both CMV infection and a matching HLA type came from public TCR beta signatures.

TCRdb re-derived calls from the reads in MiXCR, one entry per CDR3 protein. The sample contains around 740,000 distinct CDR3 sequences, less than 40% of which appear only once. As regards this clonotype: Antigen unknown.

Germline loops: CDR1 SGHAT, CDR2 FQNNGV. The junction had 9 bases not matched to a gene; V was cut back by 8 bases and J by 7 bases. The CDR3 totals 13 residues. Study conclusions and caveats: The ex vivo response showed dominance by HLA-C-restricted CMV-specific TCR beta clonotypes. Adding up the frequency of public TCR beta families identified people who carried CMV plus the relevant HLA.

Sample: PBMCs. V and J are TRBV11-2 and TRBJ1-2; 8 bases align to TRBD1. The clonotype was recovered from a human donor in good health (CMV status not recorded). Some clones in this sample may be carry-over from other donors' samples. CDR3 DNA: TGTGCCAGCTACCCAGGGGGCGCGGTTGGCTACACCTTC. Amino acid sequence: CASYPGGAVGYTF.